What follows are 29 T cell receptor beta chains derived from one specimen sequenced in a study of blood T cell repertoires in COVID-19. Only in-frame clones appear in the TCRdb table, and some are missing; sequencing was by immunoSEQ multiplex PCR. The repertoire includes about 140,000 clones, 81% of them detected once, and about 8.4% sits in the top ten. Sequenced material: peripheral blood. The source is a woman aged 60-75 years with active or convalescent COVID-19.

The V and J genes are TRBV18 and TRBJ2-1; 9 bases are a match to TRBD1. The germline CDR1 and CDR2 sequences are KGHSH and LQKENI. J was trimmed by 7 bases and V by 3 bases; bases with no gene match: 13. This CDR3 is 17 amino acids long. CDR3 in amino acids: CASSPYVTGGAWNEQFF. The CDR3 DNA follows: TGTGCCAGCTCACCTTACGTCACAGGGGGCGCGTGGAATGAGCAGTTCTTC.

The chain links TRBV28 to TRBJ2-3; TRBD1 is a possible D gene (6 bases). Germline CDR1 MDHEN, CDR2 SYDVKM. Trimming took off 3 bases at V and 3 bases at J, with 13 bases between the two ends. The CDR3 runs to 15 residues. The CDR3 here is CASSLAGVVTDTQYF. The CDR3 nucleotides read TGTGCCAGCAGTTTGGCAGGGGTGGTAACAGATACGCAGTATTTT.

This CDR3 is CSVRDTNSPLHF. For the CDR3, the DNA is TGCAGTGTCCGGGACACCAATTCACCCCTCCACTTT. The V call is TRBV29-1, the J call TRBJ1-6; possible D gene TRBD1, 6 bases. Germline V CDR1 and CDR2: SQVTM, ANQGSEA. CDR3 length equals 12 residues.

This chain connects TRBV28 to TRBJ2-1; 9 bases align to TRBD2. This CDR3 has 16 amino acids. V lost 8 bases, J lost 2 bases, and 10 bases stayed unmatched. The V gene's germline CDR1 is MDHEN and CDR2 SYDVKM. The CDR3 region is CASGSLAGGAYNEQFF. The CDR3 DNA is TGTGCCAGCGGATCATTGGCGGGAGGGGCCTACAATGAGCAGTTCTTC.

This clone has only a few counts. J is TRBJ2-7 and V is TRBV20-1; no firm D call. Germline CDR1 and CDR2: DFQATT and SNEGSKA (reference sequence). The CDR3 is 8 amino acids. The CDR3 nucleotides read TGCAGGCCAGGCGAGCAGTACTTC. This translates into CRPGEQYF.

The gene calls are TRBV5-1 and TRBJ2-7, with 7 bases matching TRBD2. CDR1 SGHRS and CDR2 YFSETQ come from the germline V gene. Trimming took 2 bases from V and 2 from J; bases not matched to a gene: 10. This CDR3 region has 16 residues. This chain's CDR3 is CASSFFSGVNTYEQYF. In nucleotides, the CDR3 is TGCGCCAGCAGCTTTTTCAGCGGGGTTAATACCTACGAGCAGTACTTC.

The sample holds a few counts of this clone. The chain carries TRBV5-1 and TRBJ1-1, with D possibly matching TRBD1 (5 bases). This CDR3 contains 15 residues. Trimming shortened V by 1 base and J by 6 bases, and 16 bases separated the two germline ends. The germline V gene has CDR1 SGHRS and CDR2 YFSETQ. The CDR3 is CASSLNGGNSAEAFF. The DNA of the CDR3 is TGCGCCAGCAGCTTGAACGGGGGGAATAGCGCTGAAGCTTTCTTT.

CDR3 DNA: TGTGCCAGCAGCTTAAATTGGGGCGGGGGCCCCAATGAGCAGTTCTTC. Encoded protein: CASSLNWGGGPNEQFF. The chain employs TRBV7-8 and TRBJ2-1; TRBD2 is a possible D gene (7 bases). V was cut by 2 bases and J by 6 bases, with 17 bases left in between. The CDR3 extends over 16 amino acids. In germline, CDR1 is SGHVS, CDR2 FQNEAQ.

The J gene is TRBJ2-2, the V gene TRBV6-4; D is uncertain. Germline CDR1 and CDR2: MRHNA and SNTAGT. The CDR3 runs 12 residues. The ends were cut back, 6 bases at V and 4 bases at J, with 6 bases in the middle. CDR3 protein: CASRASTGELFF. The CDR3 DNA follows: TGTGCCAGCAGAGCCTCCACCGGGGAGCTGTTTTTT.

The gene calls are TRBV6-6 and TRBJ1-5; TRBD1 matches 8 bases. The CDR3 runs to 15 residues. CDR1 is MNHNY and CDR2 is SVGAGI in the germline V gene (reference sequence). Germline trimming cut 5 bases from V and 3 bases from J; bases unmatched to any gene: 6. The CDR3 nucleotides read TGTGCCAGCAGTCAAGGACAGGGTGACAATCAGCCCCAGCATTTT. This gives the protein CASSQGQGDNQPQHF.

This chain uses TRBV19 with TRBJ1-6; TRBD1 matches at 8 bases. The V gene end was trimmed by 3 bases and the J gene end by 7 bases; junction bases not matched to a gene: 2. This CDR3 comprises 14 residues. CDR1 and CDR2 (germline): LNHDA, SQIVND (reference sequence). In DNA form, the CDR3 reads TGTGCCAGTAGTATTGACAGGGGAAATTCACCCCTCCACTTT. Encoded protein: CASSIDRGNSPLHF.

This chain links TRBV28 with TRBJ2-2; TRBD2 might be the D (6 bases). The CDR3 has 20 residues. The germline V and J ends were trimmed by 1 base and 2 bases, with 23 bases remaining between them. The germline V gene encodes CDR1 MDHEN and CDR2 SYDVKM. CDR3 amino acids: CASSLYSGLLPKGNTGELFF. CDR3 DNA sequence: TGTGCCAGCAGTTTATATTCGGGACTCCTGCCCAAAGGAAACACCGGGGAGCTGTTTTTT.

V and J are TRBV5-1 and TRBJ2-3; D remains unclear. Germline CDR1 is SGHRS and CDR2 is YFSETQ. This CDR3 spans 14 amino acids. V lost 0 bases and J lost 3, with 8 bases in between. Written as DNA, the CDR3 is TGCGCCAGCAGCTTGGGGGCTCAGACAGATACGCAGTATTTT. It translates to CASSLGAQTDTQYF.

The V gene is TRBV6-5, the J gene TRBJ2-7, with D maybe TRBD2 (5 bases). The CDR3 length is 13 residues. The germline V and J ends were trimmed by 6 bases and 6 bases, with 15 bases remaining between them. The V gene's germline CDR1 is MNHEY and CDR2 SVGAGI. The CDR3 region has the DNA TGTGCCAGCAGGGGATCTAGCATCGGCGAGCAGTACGTC. Translating it yields CASRGSSIGEQYV.

The chain employs TRBV18 and TRBJ1-4; 9 positions agree with TRBD1. The CDR3 totals 16 residues. Germline trimming cut 3 bases from V and 8 bases from J; bases unmatched to any gene: 10. Germline CDR1 is KGHSH and CDR2 is LQKENI. The CDR3 here is CASSPNIGTGLEKLFF. CDR3 sequence (DNA): TGTGCCAGCTCACCCAATATCGGGACAGGGTTGGAAAAACTGTTTTTT.

V usage is TRBV10-2 and J usage is TRBJ2-7; unclear D gene. Trimming shortened V by 2 bases and J by 9 bases, and 8 bases separated the two germline ends. This CDR3 has 11 amino acids. Germline loops: CDR1 WSHSY, CDR2 SAAADI. CDR3 region: CASSEDLGQYF. The CDR3 DNA sequence: TGCGCCAGCAGTGAGGATCTCGGGCAGTACTTC.

The rearrangement links TRBV4-1 to TRBJ2-7; 10 bases are a match to TRBD1. The CDR3 is made up of 15 amino acids. Looked up from germline, CDR1 is MGHRA and CDR2 is YSYEKL. Germline trimming cut 1 base from V and 1 base from J; bases unmatched to any gene: 1. The CDR3 sequence: CASSQGDRGSYEQYF. The CDR3, as DNA: TGCGCCAGCAGCCAAGGGGACAGGGGATCCTACGAGCAGTACTTC.

This clone was detected a few times. V gene TRBV24-1 combines with J gene TRBJ2-7; the match to TRBD1 covers 11 bases. The CDR3 is made up of 13 amino acids. Germline CDR1 and CDR2: KGHDR and SFDVKD. V shed 9 bases and J 5 bases; nucleotides not matched to a gene: 5. CDR3 sequence: CATGDRGGHEQYV. The CDR3 DNA reads TGTGCCACCGGGGACAGGGGGGGTCACGAGCAGTACGTC.

The chain has TRBV19 and TRBJ2-5; 11 nucleotides match TRBD2. Germline V gives CDR1 LNHDA, CDR2 SQIVND (reference sequence). The CDR3 covers 18 residues. V lost 5 bases and J lost 0; bases outside the gene matches: 11. This chain's CDR3 is CASSEGLAGGPNQETQYF. CDR3 nucleotide sequence: TGTGCCAGTAGTGAGGGGCTAGCGGGAGGCCCTAACCAAGAGACCCAGTACTTC.

This chain links TRBV9 with TRBJ2-2; 9 bases agree with TRBD2. Per the germline V gene, CDR1 is SGDLS and CDR2 is YYNGEE. V trimming: 0 bases; J trimming: 6 bases; junction bases outside the gene matches: 12. The CDR3 totals 18 residues. In DNA, the CDR3 is TGTGCCAGCAGCGTAGATGGTAGCGGGAGCTATAAATCCGGGGAGCTGTTTTTT. This translates into CASSVDGSGSYKSGELFF.

V usage is TRBV9 and J usage is TRBJ1-1; TRBD1 matches 7 bases. V shed 3 bases, J shed 7 bases, and the junction held 12 bases outside the gene matches. Germline-derived CDR1 and CDR2 are SGDLS and YYNGEE. The CDR3 is 15 residues long. CDR3: CASSAQTGSRSEAFF. CDR3 DNA: TGTGCCAGCAGCGCCCAGACAGGGTCTCGAAGTGAAGCTTTCTTT.

The CDR3 loop reads CASSFGQTLNTEAFF. The CDR3 DNA follows: TGTGCCAGCAGCTTCGGACAGACCTTGAACACTGAAGCTTTCTTT. The chain links TRBV11-2 to TRBJ1-1; D possibly corresponds to TRBD1 (6 bases). Germline V lookup: CDR1 SGHAT, CDR2 FQNNGV. Between the trimmed V and J ends, which lost 3 bases and 0 bases, there was a span of 11 bases. The length of the CDR3 is 15 residues.

This clone showed up just once. This chain connects TRBV6-5 to TRBJ1-2, with D possibly TRBD1 on 6 matching bases. The germline V gene encodes CDR1 MNHEY and CDR2 SVGAGI. The CDR3 is made up of 12 amino acids. Trimming cost V 6 bases and J 5 bases, with 10 bases left between them. In DNA, the CDR3 is TGTGCCAGCAGCGACAGGCCGTATGGCTACACCTTC. It is translated as CASSDRPYGYTF.

This chain joins TRBV24-1 and TRBJ2-1, with 7 bases that match TRBD2. This CDR3 contains 15 residues. Per germline, CDR1 KGHDR and CDR2 SFDVKD. The trim removed 4 bases at V and 8 bases at J, leaving 10 bases unmatched. The CDR3 reads CATSDLTSKVDEQFF. CDR3 DNA: TGTGCCACCAGTGACCTGACTAGCAAAGTCGATGAGCAGTTCTTC.

This clone was seen a single time. The chain recombines TRBV7-7 with TRBJ2-1, with TRBD2 as a possible D gene (6 bases). The V gene lost 3 bases and the J gene lost 7 bases, with 16 bases spanning the gap. CDR1 and CDR2 from the germline V gene are SSHAT and FNYEAQ (reference sequence). The CDR3 runs to 15 residues. This chain's CDR3 is CASSLGTGVTNEQFF. Here the CDR3 DNA reads TGTGCCAGCAGCTTGGGGACGGGGGTCACGAATGAGCAGTTCTTC.

V gene TRBV11-2 combines with J gene TRBJ1-1; D is unclear. This CDR3 contains 13 residues. Germline assignment: CDR1 SGHAT and CDR2 FQNNGV. Trimming left V 2 bases short and J 0 bases short, with 4 bases between. CDR3 protein: CASSLQMNTEAFF. CDR3 nucleotide sequence: TGTGCCAGCAGCTTACAAATGAACACTGAAGCTTTCTTT.

The chain employs TRBV24-1 and TRBJ2-7; the match to TRBD1 covers 8 bases. With V trimmed by 4 bases and J by 3 bases, 4 bases remained unmatched. This CDR3 contains 14 residues. Germline lookup yields CDR1 KGHDR and CDR2 SFDVKD. CDR3 in amino acids: CATSDPGQGYEQYF. The CDR3 DNA reads TGTGCCACCAGTGACCCCGGACAGGGCTACGAGCAGTACTTC.

The chain joins TRBV28 to TRBJ1-4; 10 nucleotides match TRBD1. J lost 3 bases, V lost 6 bases, and 10 bases had no gene match. Per the germline V gene, CDR1 is MDHEN and CDR2 is SYDVKM. This CDR3 is built from 17 residues. The CDR3, as DNA: TGTGCCAGCAGCCCGGGGACAGGGGCGACGGCTAATGAAAAACTGTTTTTT. Amino acid sequence: CASSPGTGATANEKLFF.

V usage is TRBV6-5 and J usage is TRBJ2-5; D perhaps matches TRBD2 (6 bases). The CDR3 has 14 residues. The V gene lost 6 bases and the J gene lost 5 bases, with 16 bases spanning the gap. CDR1 MNHEY and CDR2 SVGAGI come from the germline V gene. The CDR3 DNA reads TGTGCCAGCAGGGCGGGACTGGGATCGGAGACCCAGTACTTC. Protein: CASRAGLGSETQYF.